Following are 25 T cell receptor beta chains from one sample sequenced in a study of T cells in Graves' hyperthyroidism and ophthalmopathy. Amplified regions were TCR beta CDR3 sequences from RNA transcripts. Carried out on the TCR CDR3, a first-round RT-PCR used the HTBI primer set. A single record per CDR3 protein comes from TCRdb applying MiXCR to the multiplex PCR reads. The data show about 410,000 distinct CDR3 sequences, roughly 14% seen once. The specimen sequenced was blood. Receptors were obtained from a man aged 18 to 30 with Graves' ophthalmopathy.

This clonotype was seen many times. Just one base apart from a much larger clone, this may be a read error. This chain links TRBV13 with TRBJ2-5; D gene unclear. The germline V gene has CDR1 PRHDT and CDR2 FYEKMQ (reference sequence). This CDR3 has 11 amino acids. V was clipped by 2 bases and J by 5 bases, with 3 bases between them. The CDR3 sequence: CASSLMETQYF. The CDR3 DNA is TGTGCCAGCAGCTTAATGGAGACCCAGTACTTC.

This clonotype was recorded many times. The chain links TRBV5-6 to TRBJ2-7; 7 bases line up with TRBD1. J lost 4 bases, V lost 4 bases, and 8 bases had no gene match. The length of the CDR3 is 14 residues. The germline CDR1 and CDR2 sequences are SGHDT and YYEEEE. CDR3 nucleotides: TGTGCCAGCAGCCCTTCGCGACAGGGTTACGAGCAGTACTTC. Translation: CASSPSRQGYEQYF.

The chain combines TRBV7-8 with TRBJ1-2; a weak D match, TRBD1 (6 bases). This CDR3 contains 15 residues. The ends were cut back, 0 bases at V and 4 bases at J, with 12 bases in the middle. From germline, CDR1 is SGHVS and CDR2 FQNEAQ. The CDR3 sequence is CASSLAPGEVYGYTF. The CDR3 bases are TGTGCCAGCAGCTTAGCTCCAGGGGAAGTCTATGGCTACACCTTC.

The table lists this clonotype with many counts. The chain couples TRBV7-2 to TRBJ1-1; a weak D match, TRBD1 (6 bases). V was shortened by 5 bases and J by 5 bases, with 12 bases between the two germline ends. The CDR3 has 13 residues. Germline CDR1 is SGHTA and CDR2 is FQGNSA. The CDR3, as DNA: TGTGCCAGCAGCGTCTCAGGGGAGACTGAAGCTTTCTTT. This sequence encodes CASSVSGETEAFF.

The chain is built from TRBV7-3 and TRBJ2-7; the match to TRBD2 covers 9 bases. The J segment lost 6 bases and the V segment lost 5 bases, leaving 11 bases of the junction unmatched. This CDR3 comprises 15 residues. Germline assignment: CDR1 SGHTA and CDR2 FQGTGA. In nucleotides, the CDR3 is TGTGCCAGCAGCAGAGACGGGGGACTAGCAGTCGAGCAGTACTTC. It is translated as CASSRDGGLAVEQYF.

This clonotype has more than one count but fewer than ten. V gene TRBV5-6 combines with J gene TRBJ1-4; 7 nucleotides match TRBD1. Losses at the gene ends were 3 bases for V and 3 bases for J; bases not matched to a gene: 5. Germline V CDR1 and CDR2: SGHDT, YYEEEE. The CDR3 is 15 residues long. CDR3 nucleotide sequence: TGTGCCAGCAGCTATTGGGGGACAGCTAATGAAAAACTGTTTTTT. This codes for CASSYWGTANEKLFF.

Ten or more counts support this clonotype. In DNA form, the CDR3 reads TGTGCCAGCACCAGCGAGTCCTACGAGCAGTACTTC. It codes for CASTSESYEQYF. This chain connects TRBV2 to TRBJ2-7, with D hard to call. The V gene lost 7 bases and the J gene lost 1 base, with 8 bases spanning the gap. Germline loops: CDR1 SNHLY, CDR2 FYNNEI. The CDR3 is 12 amino acids.

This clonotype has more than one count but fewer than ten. This CDR3 is CASIVQGAGNTIYF. The CDR3, as DNA: TGTGCCAGTATCGTCCAGGGAGCTGGAAACACCATATATTTT. This chain joins TRBV19 and TRBJ1-3; D might be TRBD1 (5 bases). Germline V gene data show CDR1 as LNHDA and CDR2 as SQIVND (reference sequence). Trimming pared 7 bases from V and 2 bases from J, leaving 12 bases between. CDR3 length: 14 amino acids.

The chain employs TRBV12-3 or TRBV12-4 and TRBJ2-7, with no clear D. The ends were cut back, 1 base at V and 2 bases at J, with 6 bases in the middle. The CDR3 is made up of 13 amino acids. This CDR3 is CASSLDGPYEQYF. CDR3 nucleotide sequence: TGTGCCAGCAGTTTAGACGGCCCCTACGAGCAGTACTTC.

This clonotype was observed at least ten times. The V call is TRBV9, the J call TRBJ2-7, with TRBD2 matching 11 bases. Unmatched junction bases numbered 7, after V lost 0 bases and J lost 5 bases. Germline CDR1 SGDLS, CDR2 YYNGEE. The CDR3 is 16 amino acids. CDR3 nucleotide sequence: TGTGCCAGCAGCGTAGGCCCCACTAGCGGGAGAAACGAGCAGTACTTC. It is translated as CASSVGPTSGRNEQYF.

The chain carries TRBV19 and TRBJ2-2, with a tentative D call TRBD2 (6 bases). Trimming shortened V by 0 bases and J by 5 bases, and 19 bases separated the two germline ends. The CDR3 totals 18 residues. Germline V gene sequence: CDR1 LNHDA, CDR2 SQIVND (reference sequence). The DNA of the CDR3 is TGTGCCAGTAGTATAGAACCCCCAGGACCTCGGGGGACCGGGGAGCTGTTTTTT. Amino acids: CASSIEPPGPRGTGELFF.

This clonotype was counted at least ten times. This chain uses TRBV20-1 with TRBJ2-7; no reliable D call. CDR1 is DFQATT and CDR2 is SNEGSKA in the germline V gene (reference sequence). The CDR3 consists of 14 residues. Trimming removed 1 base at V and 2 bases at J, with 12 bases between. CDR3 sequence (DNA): TGCAGTGCTAGAGGAACCCGAGGCGCCTACGAGCAGTACTTC. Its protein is CSARGTRGAYEQYF.

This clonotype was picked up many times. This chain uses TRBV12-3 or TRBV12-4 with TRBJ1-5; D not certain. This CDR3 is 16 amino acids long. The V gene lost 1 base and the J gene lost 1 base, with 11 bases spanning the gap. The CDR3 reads CASSLGQTLSNQPQHF. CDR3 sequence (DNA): TGTGCCAGCAGTTTAGGACAAACTTTAAGCAATCAGCCCCAGCATTTT.

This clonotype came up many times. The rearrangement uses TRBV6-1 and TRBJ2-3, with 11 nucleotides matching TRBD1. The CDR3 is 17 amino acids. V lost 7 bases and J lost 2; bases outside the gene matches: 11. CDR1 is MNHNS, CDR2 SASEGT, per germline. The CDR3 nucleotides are TGTGCCAGCACCTACCAAGGACAGGGGGCCTACACAGATACGCAGTATTTT. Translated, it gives CASTYQGQGAYTDTQYF.

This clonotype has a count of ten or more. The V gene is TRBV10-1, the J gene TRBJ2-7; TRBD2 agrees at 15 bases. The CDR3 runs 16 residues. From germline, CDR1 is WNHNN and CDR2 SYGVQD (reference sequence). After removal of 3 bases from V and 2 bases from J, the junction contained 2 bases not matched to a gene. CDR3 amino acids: CASSDGLAGGPYEQYF. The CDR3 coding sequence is TGCGCCAGCAGTGATGGACTAGCGGGAGGGCCCTACGAGCAGTACTTC.

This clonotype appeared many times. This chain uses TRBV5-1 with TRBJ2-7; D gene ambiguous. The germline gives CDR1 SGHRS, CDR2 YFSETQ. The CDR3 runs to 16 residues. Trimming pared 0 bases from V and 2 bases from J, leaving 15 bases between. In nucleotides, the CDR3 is TGCGCCAGCAGCTTGGTCCCAGCCAACGTAGCCTACGAGCAGTACTTC. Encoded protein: CASSLVPANVAYEQYF.

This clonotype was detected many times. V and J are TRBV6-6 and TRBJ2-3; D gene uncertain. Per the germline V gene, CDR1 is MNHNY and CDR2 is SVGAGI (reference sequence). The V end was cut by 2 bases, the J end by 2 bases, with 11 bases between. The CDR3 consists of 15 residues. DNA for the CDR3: TGTGCCAGCAGTTACGAAGGCAGGCCCACAGATACGCAGTATTTT. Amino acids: CASSYEGRPTDTQYF.

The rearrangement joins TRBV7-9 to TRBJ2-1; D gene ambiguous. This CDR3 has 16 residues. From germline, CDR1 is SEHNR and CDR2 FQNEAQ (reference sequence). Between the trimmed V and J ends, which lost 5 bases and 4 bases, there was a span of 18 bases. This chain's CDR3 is CASSLLRRKNYNEQFF. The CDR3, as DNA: TGTGCCAGCAGCCTCCTACGTCGAAAGAATTACAATGAGCAGTTCTTC.

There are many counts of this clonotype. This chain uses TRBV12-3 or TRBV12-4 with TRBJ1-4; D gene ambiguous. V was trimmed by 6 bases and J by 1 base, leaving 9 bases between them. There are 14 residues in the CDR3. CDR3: CASSGWGTNEKLFF. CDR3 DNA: TGTGCCAGCAGCGGGTGGGGAACTAATGAAAAACTGTTTTTT.

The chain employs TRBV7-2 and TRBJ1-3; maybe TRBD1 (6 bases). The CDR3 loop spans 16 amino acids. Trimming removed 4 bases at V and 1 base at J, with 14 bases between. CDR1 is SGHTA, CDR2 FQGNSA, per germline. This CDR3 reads CASSSRGGGSGNTIYF. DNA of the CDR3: TGTGCCAGCAGCTCGAGGGGGGGAGGGTCTGGAAACACCATATATTTT.

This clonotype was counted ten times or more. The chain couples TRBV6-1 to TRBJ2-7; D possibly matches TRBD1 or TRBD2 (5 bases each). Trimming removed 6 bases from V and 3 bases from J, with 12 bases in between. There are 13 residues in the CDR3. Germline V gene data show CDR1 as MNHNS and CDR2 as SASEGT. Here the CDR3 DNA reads TGTGCCAGCAGCCGAGGGGTGGACTACGAGCAGTACTTC. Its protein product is CASSRGVDYEQYF.

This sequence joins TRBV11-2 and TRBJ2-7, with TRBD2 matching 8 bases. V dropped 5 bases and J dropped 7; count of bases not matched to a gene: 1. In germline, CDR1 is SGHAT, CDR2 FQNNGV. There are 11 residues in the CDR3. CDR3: CASSQREEQYF. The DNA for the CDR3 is TGTGCCAGCAGCCAGCGGGAGGAGCAGTACTTC.

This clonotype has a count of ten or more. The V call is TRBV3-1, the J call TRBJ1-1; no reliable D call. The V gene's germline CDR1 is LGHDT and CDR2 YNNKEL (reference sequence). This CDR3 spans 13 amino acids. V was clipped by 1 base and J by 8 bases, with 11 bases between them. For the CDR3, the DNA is TGTGCCAGCAGCCAAGGCGCCCAGCTAGAAGCTTTCTTT. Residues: CASSQGAQLEAFF. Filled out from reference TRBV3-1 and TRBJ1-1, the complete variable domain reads DTAVSQTPKYLVTQMGNDKSIKCEQNLGHDTMYWYKQDSKKFLKIMFSYNNKELIINETVPNRFSPKSPDKAHLNLHINSLELGDSAVYFCASSQGAQLEAFFGQGTRLTVV.

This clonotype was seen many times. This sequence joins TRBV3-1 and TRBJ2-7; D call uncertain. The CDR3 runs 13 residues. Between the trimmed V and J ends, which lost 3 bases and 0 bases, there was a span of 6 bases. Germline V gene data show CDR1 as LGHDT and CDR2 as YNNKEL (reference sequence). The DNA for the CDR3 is TGTGCCAGCAGCCACTCTCCCTCCTACGAGCAGTACTTC. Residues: CASSHSPSYEQYF.

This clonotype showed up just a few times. CDR3 amino acids: CASRTNQQGIVYNEQFF. For the CDR3, the DNA is TGTGCCAGCAGGACGAACCAACAGGGGATAGTCTACAATGAGCAGTTCTTC. This sequence joins TRBV12-3 or TRBV12-4 and TRBJ2-1; 7 bases map to TRBD1. After removal of 6 bases from V and 3 bases from J, the junction contained 14 bases not matched to a gene. This CDR3 spans 17 amino acids.